The 29 T cell receptor beta chains listed next were all sequenced from one sample in a study of blood T cell repertoires in COVID-19. The method was immunoSEQ multiplex PCR; TCRdb's version includes in-frame clones alone and lacks a portion of them. In the table there are about 190,000 clones, about four fifths of which are singletons. The specimen was PBMCs or T cells enriched from blood (not recorded which). These receptors all stem from a young woman who had been exposed to COVID-19.

J is TRBJ1-1 and V is TRBV2; 8 positions agree with TRBD1. The germline CDR1 and CDR2 sequences are SNHLY and FYNNEI. Trimming at V came to 4 bases and at J to 10 bases, leaving 2 bases not matched to a gene. The CDR3 loop spans 11 amino acids. DNA for the CDR3: TGTGCCAGCAGTGTGGACAGGGTAGCTTTCTTT. It translates to CASSVDRVAFF.

This CDR3 is CASSNRLAGGADTQYF. Here the CDR3 DNA reads TGTGCCAGCAGCAACCGACTAGCGGGGGGCGCAGATACGCAGTATTTT. The chain links TRBV7-6 to TRBJ2-3; 13 bases align to TRBD2. With 5 bases clipped from V and 4 bases from J, the junction kept 6 bases outside the gene matches. Germline CDR1 reads SGHVS; CDR2 reads FNYEAQ. The CDR3 has 16 amino acids.

The chain employs TRBV27 and TRBJ2-5; a weak D match, TRBD2 (7 bases). The CDR3 loop spans 16 amino acids. Trimming left V 5 bases short and J 3 bases short, with 19 bases between. Looked up from germline, CDR1 is MNHEY and CDR2 is SMNVEV (reference sequence). CDR3 loop: CASSPLGGGEEETQYF. The CDR3 region has the DNA TGTGCCAGCAGTCCCCTGGGGGGGGGCGAGGAAGAGACCCAGTACTTC.

The chain's CDR3 is CAISRTATFNQPQHF. The CDR3 DNA follows: TGTGCCATCAGTAGGACAGCGACCTTCAATCAGCCCCAGCATTTT. The gene calls are TRBV10-3 and TRBJ1-5; D may be TRBD1 (6 bases). Germline assignment: CDR1 ENHRY and CDR2 SYGVKD. V shed 5 bases and J shed 3 bases, with 14 bases lying between them. This CDR3 is 15 amino acids long.

In regard to this clone: Its ends do not fully match the called genes, so a read error is possible. The chain carries TRBV12-3 or TRBV12-4 and TRBJ1-3; D unresolved. The CDR3 is 13 amino acids. Written as DNA, the CDR3 is TGTGCCAGCAGTCTGGCCTCCCTGTCCCGGGGAAATTTT. Its translation is CASSLASLSRGNF.

This clone was seen once. The chain has TRBV11-1 and TRBJ1-2; TRBD1 agrees at 11 bases. With 5 bases clipped from V and 8 bases from J, the junction kept 4 bases outside the gene matches. The CDR3 is 13 residues long. Germline loops: CDR1 SGHAT, CDR2 FQDESV (reference sequence). Here the CDR3 reads CASSPRTGGGYTF. CDR3 DNA sequence: TGTGCCAGCAGCCCGAGGACAGGGGGCGGCTACACCTTC.

The chain combines TRBV18 with TRBJ1-1; D possibly corresponds to TRBD1 (6 bases). This CDR3 is built from 14 residues. Trimming pared 3 bases from V and 7 bases from J, leaving 15 bases between. The germline CDR1 and CDR2 sequences are KGHSH and LQKENI. The CDR3 region is CASSPQAGAGEAFF. CDR3 DNA sequence: TGTGCCAGCTCACCCCAAGCGGGGGCGGGTGAAGCTTTCTTT.

V and J are TRBV19 and TRBJ2-3; 10 positions agree with TRBD2. V dropped 1 base and J dropped 10; count of bases not matched to a gene: 5. Germline V gives CDR1 LNHDA, CDR2 SQIVND (reference sequence). The length of the CDR3 is 14 residues. CDR3 bases: TGTGCCAGTAGTATAGGAAGCGGGGGGGATGCGCAGTATTTT. Amino acids: CASSIGSGGDAQYF.

This rearrangement joins TRBV4-1 to TRBJ1-1; 7 bases are a match to TRBD1. This CDR3 is 16 amino acids long. CDR1 MGHRA and CDR2 YSYEKL come from the germline V gene. With V trimmed by 2 bases and J by 2 bases, 8 bases remained unmatched. The CDR3 reads CASSQKQGRINTEAFF. In nucleotides, the CDR3 is TGCGCCAGCAGCCAAAAACAGGGGCGGATTAACACTGAAGCTTTCTTT.

The genes are TRBV10-2 and TRBJ1-1, with D possibly TRBD1 on 5 matching bases. Trimming removed 4 bases at V and 5 bases at J, with 8 bases between. The CDR3 has 12 amino acids. Germline CDR1 and CDR2: WSHSY and SAAADI. CDR3 sequence: CASSGQKTEAFF. Here the CDR3 DNA reads TGCGCCAGCAGTGGACAGAAGACTGAAGCTTTCTTT.

The chain links TRBV7-4 to TRBJ2-7, with 10 nucleotides matching TRBD2. The J segment lost 0 bases and the V segment lost 8 bases, leaving 4 bases of the junction unmatched. Germline lookup yields CDR1 SGHVT and CDR2 SQSDAQ. The CDR3 consists of 14 residues. The CDR3 spells CASLAGDLSYEQYF. As DNA, the CDR3 is TGTGCCAGCCTAGCGGGGGACCTCTCCTACGAGCAGTACTTC.

The gene calls are TRBV7-9 and TRBJ2-7; 7 bases map to TRBD1. Trimming at V came to 3 bases and at J to 1 base, leaving 9 bases not matched to a gene. CDR3 length: 16 amino acids. CDR1 and CDR2 (germline): SEHNR, FQNEAQ (reference sequence). The CDR3 DNA follows: TGTGCCAGCAGCTTGGCTGGGACAGCCCCGTCCTACGAGCAGTACTTC. Translation: CASSLAGTAPSYEQYF.

V gene TRBV11-2 combines with J gene TRBJ2-3; D is unresolved. V was pared by 4 bases and J by 3 bases, with 8 bases between. This CDR3 has 13 residues. Germline CDR1 and CDR2: SGHAT and FQNNGV. The DNA of the CDR3 is TGTGCCAGCAGCTCAGGCCGGACAGATACGCAGTATTTT. Translation gives CASSSGRTDTQYF.

The V call is TRBV7-2, the J call TRBJ1-2; unclear D gene. The length of the CDR3 is 13 residues. Looked up from germline, CDR1 is SGHTA and CDR2 is FQGNSA. Trimming left V 2 bases short and J 8 bases short, with 12 bases between. In nucleotides, the CDR3 is TGTGCCAGCAGCTTATCCCCCGAGCGCGGCTACACCTTC. Protein product: CASSLSPERGYTF.

J is TRBJ2-3 and V is TRBV23-1; the D gene is possibly TRBD2 (6 bases). TRBV23-1 counts as an open reading frame of uncertain function. Trimming stripped 4 bases from V and 2 bases from J, with 19 bases between. There are 17 residues in the CDR3. CDR3 nucleotides: TGCGCCAGCAGTCCTATCGGGTCTAGCGAGCACACAGATACGCAGTATTTT. Translating gives CASSPIGSSEHTDTQYF.

V usage is TRBV20-1 and J usage is TRBJ1-1, with D unclear. The V gene lost 8 bases and the J gene lost 1 base, with 8 bases spanning the gap. CDR1 is DFQATT and CDR2 is SNEGSKA in the germline V gene (reference sequence). The CDR3 runs 11 residues. This CDR3 reads CSTQRNTEAFF. The CDR3 region has the DNA TGCAGTACCCAGCGGAACACTGAAGCTTTCTTT.

The chain has TRBV3-1 (or the pseudogene TRBV3-2) and TRBJ1-3; D unresolved. CDR1 LGHDT and CDR2 YNNKEL come from the germline V gene (reference sequence). Trimming pared 4 bases from V and 0 bases from J, leaving 4 bases between. The CDR3 runs to 13 residues. The CDR3 here is CASSRGSGNTIYF. The CDR3 DNA is TGTGCCAGCAGCCGAGGCTCTGGAAACACCATATATTTT.

The chain joins TRBV6-5 to TRBJ2-7; 7 bases map to TRBD1. With V trimmed by 5 bases and J by 3 bases, 1 base remained unmatched. CDR1 is MNHEY and CDR2 is SVGAGI in the germline V gene. The CDR3 contains 12 residues. For the CDR3, the DNA is TGTGCCAGCAGTCGGGACAGCTACGAGCAGTACTTC. This encodes CASSRDSYEQYF.

A note on this clone: Other DNA sequences in the sample encode the same CDR3. The genes are TRBV2 and TRBJ2-1; TRBD2 agrees at 9 bases. V shed 1 base, J shed 1 base, and the junction held 2 bases outside the gene matches. This CDR3 has 16 residues. The germline CDR1 and CDR2 sequences are SNHLY and FYNNEI. CDR3 sequence reads: CASSEEAGGSYNEQFF. In DNA, the CDR3 is TGTGCCAGCAGTGAAGAAGCGGGGGGATCCTACAATGAGCAGTTCTTC.

At least ten counts were recorded for this clone. The rearrangement joins TRBV2 to TRBJ1-4; the D is unclear. Germline-derived CDR1 and CDR2 are SNHLY and FYNNEI. The CDR3 covers 14 residues. V lost 4 bases and J lost 0, with 6 bases in between. The chain's CDR3 is CASSGAATNEKLFF. In DNA form, the CDR3 reads TGTGCCAGCAGTGGGGCCGCAACTAATGAAAAACTGTTTTTT.

The count of this clone is one. The chain combines TRBV3-1 (or the pseudogene TRBV3-2) with TRBJ1-3; D is possibly TRBD1 (5 bases). V dropped 7 bases and J dropped 0 bases, with 10 bases sitting between them. Per germline, CDR1 LGHDT and CDR2 YNNKEL (reference sequence). This CDR3 is 14 amino acids long. In nucleotides, the CDR3 is TGTGCCAGCAACCCGGGGGGCTCTGGAAACACCATATATTTT. Its protein product is CASNPGGSGNTIYF.

The chain links TRBV21-1 to TRBJ1-5; TRBD1 is taken as the D call from the table, unchecked against the DNA. TRBV21-1 is given as a pseudogene. The CDR3 length is 15 residues. The CDR3 spells CASSNQWDSPGPQHF. The DNA of the CDR3 is TGTGCCAGCAGCAACCAATGGGACAGCCCCGGGCCCCAGCATTTT.

The chain couples TRBV6-4 to TRBJ1-2; 7 nucleotides agree with TRBD1. Trimming removed 2 bases from V and 7 bases from J; junction bases left unmatched: 4. Germline loops: CDR1 MRHNA, CDR2 SNTAGT. There are 13 residues in the CDR3. The CDR3 nucleotides are TGTGCCAGCAGTGACGACAGGGTGGGTGGCTACACCTTC. It encodes CASSDDRVGGYTF.

The V call is TRBV7-8, the J call TRBJ2-2; 10 positions match TRBD2. This CDR3 is 17 amino acids long. J lost 4 bases, V lost 0 bases, and 5 bases had no gene match. From germline, CDR1 is SGHVS and CDR2 FQNEAQ. Here the CDR3 DNA reads TGTGCCAGCAGCTTAGCCTCTAGCGGGGGAAGCACCGGGGAGCTGTTTTTT. Amino acid sequence: CASSLASSGGSTGELFF. Variable domain in full (rest from reference TRBV7-8 and TRBJ2-2): GAGVSQSPRYKVAKRGQDVALRCDPISGHVSLFWYQQALGQGPEFLTYFQNEAQLDKSGLPSDRFFAERPEGSVSTLKIQRTQQEDSAVYLCASSLASSGGSTGELFFGEGSRLTVL.

CDR3 sequence: CASSPRGMSETQYF. CDR3 bases: TGTGCCAGCAGCCCCAGGGGGATGTCGGAGACCCAGTACTTC. The rearrangement uses TRBV14 and TRBJ2-5; TRBD1 agrees at 7 bases. Germline V lookup: CDR1 SGHDN, CDR2 FVKESK. With V trimmed by 4 bases and J by 5 bases, 7 bases remained unmatched. The CDR3 has 14 residues.

This chain uses TRBV7-9 with TRBJ1-4; a weak D match, TRBD1 (6 bases). V was trimmed by 5 bases and J by 5 bases, leaving 18 bases between them. The CDR3 runs to 16 residues. Germline lookup yields CDR1 SEHNR and CDR2 FQNEAQ (reference sequence). The CDR3 here is CASSQVRGTENEKLFF. CDR3 DNA sequence: TGTGCCAGCAGCCAAGTAAGGGGGACCGAGAATGAAAAACTGTTTTTT.

This clone was seen more than once but under ten times. This chain links TRBV7-2 with TRBJ2-3; TRBD2 agrees at 14 bases. The CDR3 runs 14 residues. Germline CDR1 and CDR2: SGHTA and FQGNSA. V gave up 6 bases and J gave up 7 bases; unmatched junction bases: 3. DNA for the CDR3: TGTGCCAGCAGGGGACTAGCGGGGGCAAATACGCAGTATTTT. It codes for CASRGLAGANTQYF.

The chain couples TRBV10-2 to TRBJ1-2; a possible D gene is TRBD1 (5 bases). With 3 bases removed from V and 8 bases from J, the gap between germline ends came to 10 bases. This CDR3 spans 12 amino acids. The germline CDR1 and CDR2 sequences are WSHSY and SAAADI. The CDR3: CASSDPGGGYTF. For the CDR3, the DNA is TGCGCCAGCAGTGACCCCGGGGGGGGCTACACCTTC.

J is TRBJ1-6 and V is TRBV9; 9 nucleotides align to TRBD1. The CDR3 has 20 residues. The germline V gene has CDR1 SGDLS and CDR2 YYNGEE. The ends lost 0 bases at V and 8 bases at J; junction bases unmatched: 18. The CDR3 protein is CASSVVGTGSGRVGYSPLHF. The CDR3 DNA reads as TGTGCCAGCAGCGTAGTGGGGACAGGGTCCGGCCGAGTGGGCTATTCACCCCTCCACTTT.